A single sample is the source of the 6 T cell receptor beta chains below, sequenced in a study of blood T cell repertoires in COVID-19 (dated by TCRdb to the early 2020s). The method was the immunoSEQ multiplex PCR assay. Imported from immuneACCESS, the table was reduced by TCRdb to in-frame sequences with V and J called. These copies leave out some clones; in studies compared against another copy, an unresolved V gene accounts for under half, and the cause of the remainder is not known. This sample gives over 250,000 clones in total; 90% of them show up just once. The ten largest clones add up to 1.1% of the sample. Material for sequencing was PBMCs or T cells enriched from blood (not recorded which). These receptors were collected from a woman younger than 45 who had recovered from COVID-19.

In this sample, this clone turned up once. The chain couples TRBV19 to TRBJ2-2, with unresolved D. Germline CDR1 and CDR2: LNHDA and SQIVND (reference sequence). V dropped 3 bases and J dropped 3 bases, with 11 bases sitting between them. The CDR3 spans 15 residues. CDR3 residues: CASSIGLIYTGELFF. CDR3 DNA: TGTGCCAGTAGTATTGGTCTAATTTACACCGGGGAGCTGTTTTTT. The full variable domain, its missing parts supplied by reference TRBV19 and TRBJ2-2, is DGGITQSPKYLFRKEGQNVTLSCEQNLNHDAMYWYRQDPGQGLRLIYYSQIVNDFQKGDIAEGYSVSREKKESFPLTVTSAQKNPTAFYLCASSIGLIYTGELFFGEGSRLTVL.

The chain employs TRBV29-1 and TRBJ2-3; D might be TRBD2 (5 bases). The CDR3 contains 11 residues. The ends were cut back, 7 bases at V and 5 bases at J, with 10 bases in the middle. CDR1 SQVTM and CDR2 ANQGSEA come from the germline V gene. The CDR3 sequence is CSGLRGDTQYF. CDR3 sequence (DNA): TGCAGCGGCCTCCGGGGAGATACGCAGTATTTT.

V and J are TRBV10-1 and TRBJ2-7; 11 bases are shared with TRBD2. This CDR3 comprises 18 residues. CDR1 is WNHNN, CDR2 SYGVQD, per germline (reference sequence). The V segment lost 2 bases and the J segment 4 bases; nucleotides outside the gene matches: 13. The DNA for the CDR3 is TGCGCCAGCAGTGAGGGGCGGACTAGCGGGCCATCGCGGTACGAGCAGTACTTC. Translating gives CASSEGRTSGPSRYEQYF.

The CDR3 coding sequence is TGTGCCAGCCTTGACAGGGGTGGATATGGCTACACCTTC. This encodes CASLDRGGYGYTF. The chain links TRBV4-2 to TRBJ1-2; 8 nucleotides line up with TRBD1. Germline trimming cut 8 bases from V and 5 bases from J; bases unmatched to any gene: 7. Looked up from germline, CDR1 is LGHNA and CDR2 is YNFKEQ. This CDR3 contains 13 residues.

V is TRBV5-1 and J is TRBJ2-2, with D tentatively TRBD2 (5 bases). Germline V gives CDR1 SGHRS, CDR2 YFSETQ. The CDR3 has 17 amino acids. The V gene lost 1 base and the J gene lost 5 bases, with 18 bases spanning the gap. CDR3 protein: CASSLIYRGRETGELFF. The DNA for the CDR3 is TGCGCCAGCAGCTTGATTTATCGTGGGAGAGAGACCGGGGAGCTGTTTTTT.

V gene TRBV29-1 combines with J gene TRBJ2-7, with TRBD2 matching over 9 bases. This CDR3 is built from 15 residues. Germline assignment: CDR1 SQVTM and CDR2 ANQGSEA. The V gene end was trimmed by 4 bases and the J gene end by 4 bases; junction bases not matched to a gene: 11. The CDR3 DNA follows: TGCAGCGTTGGGACTTTGGCGGGAGGGCCTTACGAGCAGTACTTC. This codes for CSVGTLAGGPYEQYF.